This paragraph covers one TCR beta chain sequence. Its antigen is unknown. Specified time point: newly diagnosed GD, antithyroid drugs for less than 3 months. The TCR library was made from RNA that had been extracted from PBMCs in TRIzol. The germline gives CDR1 MNHEY, CDR2 SVGEGT. This CDR3 has 17 amino acids. V dropped 2 bases and J dropped 4; count of bases not matched to a gene: 7. The TCR beta library used iRepertoire HTBI primers with Arm-PCR amplification of CDR3. Via MiXCR, TCRdb re-called the multiplex PCR reads, giving one row per CDR3 protein. The table lists hundreds of thousands of distinct CDR3 sequences, over 15% of them singletons. This entry belongs to a study of regulatory T cells in long-lasting Graves disease. Turning to the study itself: Those Graves' patients who were newly diagnosed had been on antithyroid drugs under 3 months. Broader study findings: Persistent Graves' cases showed lower TCR diversity than newly diagnosed cases. The study found persistent patients shared more public clonotypes (approximately 2,700) than new patients (about 990).

The chain links TRBV6-2 or TRBV6-3 to TRBJ2-3, with 12 nucleotides matching TRBD2. The sequence derives from a female donor with Graves disease. The material sequenced was peripheral blood mononuclear cells (PBMCs), taken at new diagnosis, from a patient treated with antithyroid drugs. CDR3 loop: CASSYAGTSGRSDTQYF. CDR3 nucleotides: TGTGCCAGCAGTTACGCCGGAACTAGCGGGAGGTCAGATACGCAGTATTTT.